The 14 T cell receptor beta chains below all came from one sample that was sequenced in a study of T cells of healthy individuals. Via MiXCR, TCRdb re-called the 5' RACE reads, giving one row per CDR3 protein. The sample has approximately 50,000 distinct CDR3 sequences; 14% to 15% are singletons. The source is a human donor in good health.

This clonotype was counted at least ten times. This sequence joins TRBV5-1 and TRBJ2-1, with TRBD2 matching 9 bases. This CDR3 has 18 residues. V dropped 2 bases and J dropped 6; count of bases not matched to a gene: 15. In germline, CDR1 is SGHRS, CDR2 YFSETQ. In nucleotides, the CDR3 is TGCGCCAGCAGCTTCACACTAGCGGGTTCCCGGGAGGGCAATGAGCAGTTCTTC. It encodes CASSFTLAGSREGNEQFF.

This clonotype was counted between two and nine times. The chain recombines TRBV5-1 with TRBJ1-1; no clear D. The germline CDR1 and CDR2 sequences are SGHRS and YFSETQ. Trimming removed 0 bases at V and 4 bases at J, with 10 bases between. The CDR3 runs to 14 residues. CDR3 residues: CASSLEGWVTEAFF. The CDR3, as DNA: TGCGCCAGCAGCTTGGAAGGCTGGGTCACTGAAGCTTTCTTT.

In this sample, this clonotype turned up a few times. The chain carries TRBV14 and TRBJ1-4; D is undetermined. The CDR3 covers 14 residues. Germline V gene data show CDR1 as SGHDN and CDR2 as FVKESK. V was shortened by 3 bases and J by 7 bases, with 12 bases between the two germline ends. The CDR3 is CASSQNGPGEKLFF. CDR3 coding DNA: TGTGCCAGCAGCCAGAACGGACCGGGTGAAAAACTGTTTTTT.

By its share, this clonotype is medium-sized. V is TRBV29-1 and J is TRBJ1-5; D is ambiguous. V was shortened by 5 bases and J by 2 bases, with 16 bases between the two germline ends. CDR1 is SQVTM, CDR2 ANQGSEA, per germline. The CDR3 is made up of 15 amino acids. The CDR3 is CSVSDGLLGNQPQHF. CDR3 nucleotide sequence: TGCAGCGTTTCGGATGGTCTTCTGGGCAATCAGCCCCAGCATTTT.

The chain uses TRBV30 and TRBJ1-5; D gene unclear. CDR1 is GTSNPN and CDR2 is SVGIG in the germline V gene (reference sequence). The CDR3 runs 14 residues. With 1 base removed from V and 3 bases from J, the gap between germline ends came to 10 bases. The CDR3 protein is CAWSGRINNQPQHF. Here the CDR3 DNA reads TGTGCCTGGAGTGGGAGGATCAACAATCAGCCCCAGCATTTT.

At least ten counts were recorded for this clonotype. J is TRBJ2-5 and V is TRBV11-2, with 14 bases aligning to TRBD2. CDR1 is SGHAT, CDR2 FQNNGV, per germline. CDR3 length equals 16 residues. The V gene end was trimmed by 5 bases and the J gene end by 4 bases; junction bases not matched to a gene: 6. CDR3 sequence reads: CASSLSTSGGGETQYF. In nucleotides, the CDR3 is TGTGCCAGCAGCCTCTCGACTAGCGGGGGGGGAGAGACCCAGTACTTC.

This clonotype was detected ten times or more. The chain joins TRBV10-2 to TRBJ2-1; D is possibly TRBD1 or TRBD2 (5 bases each). V lost 6 bases and J lost 2, with 11 bases in between. This CDR3 contains 14 residues. Germline V CDR1 and CDR2: WSHSY, SAAADI. The CDR3 DNA follows: TGCGCCAGCAGGGGGACGAACACCTACAATGAGCAGTTCTTC. Protein product: CASRGTNTYNEQFF.

This clonotype showed up many times. This rearrangement joins TRBV13 to TRBJ2-7, with D unresolved. Trimming cost V 5 bases and J 6 bases, with 8 bases left between them. Looked up from germline, CDR1 is PRHDT and CDR2 is FYEKMQ (reference sequence). This CDR3 region has 11 residues. CDR3 DNA sequence: TGTGCCAGCAGCCGTCAGTCCGAGCAGTACTTC. Protein product: CASSRQSEQYF.

Written as DNA, the CDR3 is TGTGCCAGCAGCTTGATCCAGGCCTATGCCGGGGAGCTGTTTTTT. Its translation: CASSLIQAYAGELFF. V is TRBV5-5 and J is TRBJ2-2; no definite D call. Trimming left V 1 base short and J 6 bases short, with 13 bases between. Looked up from germline, CDR1 is SGHKS and CDR2 is YYEKEE (reference sequence). The CDR3 sequence is 15 residues long.

This clonotype was recorded at least ten times. V and J are TRBV12-3 or TRBV12-4 and TRBJ1-3; 9 positions match TRBD1. This CDR3 is 15 amino acids long. V shed 5 bases and J 4 bases; nucleotides not matched to a gene: 6. The CDR3 region has the DNA TGTGCCAGCAGTGATGGACAGGGGCGAGGAAACACCATATATTTT. Encoded protein: CASSDGQGRGNTIYF.

Many counts were recorded for this clonotype. The chain uses TRBV4-2 and TRBJ1-2; the D is unclear. The V gene lost 0 bases and the J gene lost 4 bases, with 9 bases spanning the gap. CDR1 and CDR2 from the germline V gene are LGHNA and YNFKEQ. The CDR3 contains 14 residues. The CDR3 is CASSQDRLGYGYTF. In DNA, the CDR3 is TGTGCCAGCAGCCAAGATAGATTGGGCTATGGCTACACCTTC.

The chain links TRBV29-1 to TRBJ2-1; D is uncertain. Trimming left V 6 bases short and J 0 bases short, with 9 bases between. Germline assignment: CDR1 SQVTM and CDR2 ANQGSEA. The CDR3 runs 13 residues. The DNA for the CDR3 is TGCAGCGTCGAACTAAGCTCCTACAATGAGCAGTTCTTC. It codes for CSVELSSYNEQFF.

The chain carries TRBV5-1 and TRBJ2-1; 9 bases align to TRBD1. The CDR3 runs to 13 residues. The germline gives CDR1 SGHRS, CDR2 YFSETQ. V shed 2 bases, J shed 7 bases, and the junction held 1 base outside the gene matches. The CDR3 region has the DNA TGCGCCAGCAGCTTCGGACAGGGGAATGAGCAGTTCTTC. Its protein product is CASSFGQGNEQFF.

The table lists this clonotype with many counts. The chain joins TRBV24-1 to TRBJ1-4; possible D gene TRBD1, 5 bases. This CDR3 spans 14 amino acids. V was trimmed by 6 bases and J by 0 bases, leaving 7 bases between them. Germline CDR1 KGHDR, CDR2 SFDVKD. In DNA form, the CDR3 reads TGTGCCACCAGTAGACAGTCAACTAATGAAAAACTGTTTTTT. It is translated as CATSRQSTNEKLFF.